A single sample is the source of the 11 T cell receptor beta chains below, sequenced in a study of T cells expressing NK-cell markers. TCRdb re-called the 5' RACE reads; one entry per CDR3 protein, DNA not given. The sample table includes about 400,000 distinct CDR3 sequences. Source material: blood T cells: a sorted CD56 or NKG2C T cell subset, CD4+ or CD8+ T cells, or bulk PBMC T cells (not recorded which). The receptors come from a woman between 50 and 59 years old in good health.

The genes are TRBV29-1 and TRBJ2-3; TCRdb returns TRBD2, unconfirmable since there is no DNA. Germline CDR1 is SQVTM and CDR2 is ANQGSEA. The CDR3 loop spans 14 amino acids. Here the CDR3 reads CSVAPRLKRDTQYF.

The chain recombines TRBV10-3 with TRBJ2-5; TCRdb outputs TRBD1, but without DNA this stays unchecked. The CDR3 contains 14 residues. From germline, CDR1 is ENHRY and CDR2 SYGVKD. The CDR3 loop is CAISEEVGGETQYF.

The chain combines TRBV5-6 with TRBJ2-1. This CDR3 has 14 residues. Per germline, CDR1 SGHDT and CDR2 YYEEEE. The CDR3 reads CASSFLRHYNEQFF.

The chain is built from TRBV5-1 and TRBJ2-2; the TCRdb call, TRBD2, lacks DNA for checking. CDR1 SGHRS and CDR2 YFSETQ come from the germline V gene. The CDR3 has 15 residues. The CDR3 spells CASSLEGLAIGELFF.

The CDR3 spells CAISEPSPSSYEQYF. This sequence joins TRBV10-3 and TRBJ2-7. Germline CDR1 is ENHRY and CDR2 is SYGVKD. The CDR3 spans 15 residues.

The chain employs TRBV30 and TRBJ2-1; TCRdb reports TRBD1, a call that lacks DNA to check it against. Germline lookup yields CDR1 GTSNPN and CDR2 SVGIG (reference sequence). The CDR3 is 15 amino acids. CDR3 amino acids: CAWGGVESSYNEQFF.

The chain has TRBV2 and TRBJ2-7. There are 14 residues in the CDR3. CDR1 and CDR2 from the germline V gene are SNHLY and FYNNEI. The CDR3 protein is CASSDGLASYEQYF.

V gene TRBV20-1 combines with J gene TRBJ1-2; TCRdb reports TRBD1, a call that lacks DNA to check it against. Germline-derived CDR1 and CDR2 are DFQATT and SNEGSKA (reference sequence). This CDR3 spans 13 amino acids. The CDR3 protein is CSAPMGVGYGYTF.

The chain couples TRBV12-3 or TRBV12-4 to TRBJ2-4; TCRdb's D call of TRBD1 is untestable without DNA. This CDR3 is built from 15 residues. The CDR3 spells CASSLWGFDKNIQYF.

The chain couples TRBV5-5 to TRBJ2-3; TCRdb's D call, TRBD2, is unchecked because there is no DNA. The CDR3 consists of 18 residues. Germline V gene data show CDR1 as SGHKS and CDR2 as YYEKEE (reference sequence). This CDR3 is CASSSGPPSGSSTDTQYF.

The rearrangement links TRBV28 to TRBJ2-1; TCRdb picks TRBD2, but there is no DNA to check that call. CDR3 length equals 14 residues. Germline loops: CDR1 MDHEN, CDR2 SYDVKM. The CDR3 reads CASTGTSRYNEQFF.